Listed below are T cell receptor beta chains from one sample, sequenced in a study of T cells in tuberculosis. Clones were sequenced by immunoSEQ multiplex PCR, and TCRdb holds only the in-frame ones, with some missing. The sample records roughly 59,000 clones, approximately 81% being singletons. The sequenced material came from CD1b-GMM tetramer-negative cells sorted from PBMCs. The receptors here all came from an adult woman with latent tuberculosis. CDR3s leave out the opening cysteine and the closing phenylalanine or tryptophan. Size is omitted from some rows. Given values are once, few, many or a class for expanded clones.

size: .
V: TRBV2
CDR3: ASSVGLDWTEAF

size: .
V: TRBV7-2
CDR3: ASSLRQGAYNEQF

size: .
V: TRBV4-1
CDR3: ASSHLTGYEAF

size: .
V: TRBV7-2
CDR3: ASSLVTGHNQPQH

size: .
V: TRBV21-1
CDR3: ASSKATGTRYGYT

size: .
V: TRBV5-5
CDR3: ASILDGTRGSYNEQF

size: once
V: TRBV5-1
CDR3: ASSLPLAGGGELF

size: .
V: TRBV5-6
CDR3: ASSLVVWLAGVNEQF

size: .
V: TRBV6-1
CDR3: ASSETLGGFNEKLF

size: .
V: TRBV19
CDR3: ASSMGQRNGYT

size: .
V: TRBV5-1
CDR3: ASSADLSYNSPLH

size: few
V: TRBV21-1
CDR3: ASSHRTGGNQPQH

size: .
V: TRBV5-1
CDR3: ASSLGQPGVNTEAF

size: .
V: TRBV11-2
CDR3: ASSLTSGGAYEN

size: .
V: TRBV28
CDR3: ASSQVIYGYT

size: .
V: TRBV9
CDR3: ASSEGQSTDTQY

size: .
V: TRBV29-1
CDR3: SVEWGLAGEQQF

size: once
V: TRBV27
CDR3: ASSAFRSLQGGETQY

size: .
V: TRBV4-2
CDR3: ASSQDVGAGVGSYEQY

size: .
V: TRBV4-2
CDR3: ASSQGQSYNEQF

size: once
V: TRBV2
CDR3: ASSDRGLSNQPQH

size: .
V: TRBV28
CDR3: ASSSTGMNTEAF

size: once
V: TRBV6-6
CDR3: ASSPQVGYGYT

size: .
V: TRBV29-1
CDR3: SVGSGGSEKLF